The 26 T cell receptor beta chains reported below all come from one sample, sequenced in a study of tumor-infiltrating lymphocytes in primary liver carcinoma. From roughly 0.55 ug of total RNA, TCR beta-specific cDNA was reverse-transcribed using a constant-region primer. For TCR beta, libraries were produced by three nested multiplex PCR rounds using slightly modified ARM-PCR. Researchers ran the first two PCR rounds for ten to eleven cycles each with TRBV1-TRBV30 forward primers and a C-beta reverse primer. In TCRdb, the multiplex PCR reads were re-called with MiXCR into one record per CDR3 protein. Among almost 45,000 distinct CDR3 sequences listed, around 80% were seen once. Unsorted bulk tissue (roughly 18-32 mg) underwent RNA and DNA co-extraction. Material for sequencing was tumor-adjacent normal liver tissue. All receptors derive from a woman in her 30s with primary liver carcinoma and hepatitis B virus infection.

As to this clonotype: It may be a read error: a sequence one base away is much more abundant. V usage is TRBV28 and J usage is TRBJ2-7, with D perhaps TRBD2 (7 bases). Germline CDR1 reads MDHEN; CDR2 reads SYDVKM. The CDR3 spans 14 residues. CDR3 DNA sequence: TGTGCCAGCAGTTTGTTGGCGGGGGCCTACAAGCAGTACTTC. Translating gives CASSLLAGAYKQYF.

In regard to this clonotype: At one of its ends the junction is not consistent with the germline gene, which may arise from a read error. The CDR3 region is CPSSGDPAKPQHF. The CDR3 region has the DNA TGTCCCAGTAGTGGAGACCCAGCAAAGCCCCAGCATTTT. The rearrangement uses TRBV6-1 and TRBJ1-5; no clear D gene. The CDR3 runs to 13 residues. Germline loops: CDR1 MNHNS, CDR2 SASEGT.

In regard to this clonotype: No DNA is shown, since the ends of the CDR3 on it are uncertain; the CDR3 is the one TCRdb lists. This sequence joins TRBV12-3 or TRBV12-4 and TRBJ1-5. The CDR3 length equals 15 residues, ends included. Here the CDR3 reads CASSPWGGGNQPHHF.

The CDR3 nucleotides are TGTGCCAGGAACCATGAGAGCTATGAGCAGTTCTTC. Protein: CARNHESYEQFF. This chain connects TRBV13 to TRBJ2-1; no definite D call. The CDR3 sequence is 12 residues long. The germline CDR1 and CDR2 sequences are PRHDT and FYEKMQ (reference sequence). V lost 9 bases and J 8 bases, leaving 14 bases between the germline ends. Looking up the rest from reference TRBV13 and TRBJ2-1 gives the full variable domain: AAGVIQSPRHLIKEKRETATLKCYPIPRHDTVYWYQQGPGQDPQFLISFYEKMQSDKGSIPDRFSAQQFSDYHSELNMSSLELGDSALYFCARNHESYEQFFGPGTRLTVL.

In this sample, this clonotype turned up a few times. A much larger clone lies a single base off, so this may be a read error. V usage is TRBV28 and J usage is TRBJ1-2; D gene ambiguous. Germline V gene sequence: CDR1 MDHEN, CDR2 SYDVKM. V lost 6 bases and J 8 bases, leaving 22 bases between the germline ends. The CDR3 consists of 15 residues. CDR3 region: CASSKTGLWASGYTF. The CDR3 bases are TGTGCCAGCAGCAAAACCGGGCTTTGGGCGAGCGGCTACACCTTC.

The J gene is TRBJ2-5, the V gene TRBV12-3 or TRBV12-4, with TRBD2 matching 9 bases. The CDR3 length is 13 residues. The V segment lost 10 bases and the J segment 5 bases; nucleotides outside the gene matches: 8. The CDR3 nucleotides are TGTGCCATTAGTAGCGGGAGTATCGAGACCCAGTACTTC. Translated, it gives CAISSGSIETQYF.

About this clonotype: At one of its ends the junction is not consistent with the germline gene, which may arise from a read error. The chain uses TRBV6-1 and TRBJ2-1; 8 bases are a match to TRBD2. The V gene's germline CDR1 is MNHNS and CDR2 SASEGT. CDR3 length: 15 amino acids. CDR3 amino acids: CASSESAGESNEQFF. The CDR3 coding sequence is TGTGCCAGCAGTGAATCAGCGGGAGAGTCCAATGAGCAGTTCTTT.

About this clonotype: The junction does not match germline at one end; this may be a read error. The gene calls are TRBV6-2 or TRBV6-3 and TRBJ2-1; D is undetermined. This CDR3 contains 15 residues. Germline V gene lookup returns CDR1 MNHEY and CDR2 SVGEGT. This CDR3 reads CASISAGTPYNEQSF. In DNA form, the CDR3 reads TGTGCCAGCATATCCGCCGGAACACCCTACAATGAGCAGTCCTTC.

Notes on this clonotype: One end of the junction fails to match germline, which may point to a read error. CDR3 nucleotides: TGCGCCGGCAGCCAAGAAACGGGACAGCCCTATAATGAGCAGTTCTTC. Residues: CAGSQETGQPYNEQFF. This chain connects TRBV4-1 to TRBJ2-1, with TRBD1 matching over 7 bases. This CDR3 spans 16 amino acids. CDR1 and CDR2 (germline): MGHRA, YSYEKL.

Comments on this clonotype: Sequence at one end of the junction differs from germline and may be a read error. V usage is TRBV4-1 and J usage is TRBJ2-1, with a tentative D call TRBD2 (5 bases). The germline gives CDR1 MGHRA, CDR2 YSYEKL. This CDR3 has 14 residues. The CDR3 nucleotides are TGCGTCAGCAGACTATGGAACGAGAACAATGAGCAGTTCTTC. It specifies CVSRLWNENNEQFF.

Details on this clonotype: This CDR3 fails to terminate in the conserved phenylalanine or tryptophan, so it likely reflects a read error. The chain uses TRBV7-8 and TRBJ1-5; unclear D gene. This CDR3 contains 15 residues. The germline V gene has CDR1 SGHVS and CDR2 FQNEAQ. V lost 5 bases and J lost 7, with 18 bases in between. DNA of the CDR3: TGTGCCAGCAGCGGAACCCTGGGATACGAACAGCCCCAGCATCTT. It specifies CASSGTLGYEQPQHL.

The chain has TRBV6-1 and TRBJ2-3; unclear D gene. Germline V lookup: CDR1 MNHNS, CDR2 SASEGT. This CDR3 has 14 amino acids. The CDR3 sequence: CTTSAVWFTNTQYF. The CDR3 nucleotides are TGTACCACCAGTGCTGTGTGGTTTACAAATACGCAGTATTTT.

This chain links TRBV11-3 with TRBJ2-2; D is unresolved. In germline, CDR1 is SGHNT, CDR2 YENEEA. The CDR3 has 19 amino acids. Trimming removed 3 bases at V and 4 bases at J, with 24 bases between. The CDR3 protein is CASSFVGFQPGLITGELFF. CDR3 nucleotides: TGTGCCAGCAGCTTCGTCGGATTCCAACCCGGATTAATCACCGGGGAGCTGTTTTTT.

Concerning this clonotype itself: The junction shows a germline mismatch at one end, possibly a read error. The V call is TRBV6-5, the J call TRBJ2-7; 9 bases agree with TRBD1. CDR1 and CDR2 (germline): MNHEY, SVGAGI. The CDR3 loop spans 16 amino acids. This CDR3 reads CGSSYSAGQGLYEQYF. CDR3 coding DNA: TGTGGCAGCAGTTACTCGGCGGGACAGGGACTTTACGAGCAGTACTTT.

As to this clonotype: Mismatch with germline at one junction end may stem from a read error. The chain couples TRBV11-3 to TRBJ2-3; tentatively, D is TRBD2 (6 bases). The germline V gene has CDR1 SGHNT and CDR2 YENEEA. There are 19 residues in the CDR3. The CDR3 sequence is CASSLGFGPGAGGTNTQYF. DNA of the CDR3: TGTGCCAGCAGTTTAGGTTTTGGACCGGGAGCAGGAGGCACAAATACGCAGTATTTT.

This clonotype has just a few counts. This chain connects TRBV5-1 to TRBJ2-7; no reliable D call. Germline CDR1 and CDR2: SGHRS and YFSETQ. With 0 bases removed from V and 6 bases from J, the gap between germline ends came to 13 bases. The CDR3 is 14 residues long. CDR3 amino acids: CASSLGAWRGEQYF. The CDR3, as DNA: TGCGCCAGCAGCTTGGGAGCTTGGAGAGGCGAGCAGTACTTC. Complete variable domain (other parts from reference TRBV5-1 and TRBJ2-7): KAGVTQTPRYLIKTRGQQVTLSCSPISGHRSVSWYQQTPGQGLQFLFEYFSETQRNKGNFPGRFSGRQFSNSRSEMNVSTLELGDSALYLCASSLGAWRGEQYFGPGTRLTVT.

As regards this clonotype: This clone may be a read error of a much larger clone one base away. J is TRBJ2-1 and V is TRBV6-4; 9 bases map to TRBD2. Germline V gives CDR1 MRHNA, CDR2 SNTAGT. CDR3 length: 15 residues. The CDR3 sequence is CASSETSGSGGERFF. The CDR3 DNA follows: TGTGCCAGCAGTGAAACTAGCGGGTCCGGGGGTGAGCGGTTCTTC.

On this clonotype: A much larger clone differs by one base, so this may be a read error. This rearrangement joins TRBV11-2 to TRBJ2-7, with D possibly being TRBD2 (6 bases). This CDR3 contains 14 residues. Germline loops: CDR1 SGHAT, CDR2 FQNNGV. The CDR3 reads CACSPTRRSYEQYF. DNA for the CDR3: TGTGCCTGCAGCCCGACTAGGCGGTCCTACGAGCAGTATTTC.

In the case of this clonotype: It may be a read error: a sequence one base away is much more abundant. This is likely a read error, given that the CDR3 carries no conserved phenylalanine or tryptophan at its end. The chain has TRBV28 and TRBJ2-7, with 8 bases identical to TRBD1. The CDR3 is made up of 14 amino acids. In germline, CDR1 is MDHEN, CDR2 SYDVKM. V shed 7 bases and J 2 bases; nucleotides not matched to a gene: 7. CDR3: CASKGDRSPYEQYL. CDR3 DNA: TGTGCCAGCAAGGGGGACAGGAGTCCCTACGAGCAGTACCTC.

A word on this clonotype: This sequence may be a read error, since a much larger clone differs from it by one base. In nucleotides, the CDR3 is TGTGCCAGCAGCTTAGCGACGAGCTCAACTAATGAAAAACTGTTTTTT. Translation gives CASSLATSSTNEKLFF. The rearrangement links TRBV7-9 to TRBJ1-4; no firm D call. V lost 0 bases to trimming and J lost 0 bases, with 8 bases between them. The CDR3 loop spans 16 amino acids. In germline, CDR1 is SEHNR, CDR2 FQNEAQ (reference sequence).

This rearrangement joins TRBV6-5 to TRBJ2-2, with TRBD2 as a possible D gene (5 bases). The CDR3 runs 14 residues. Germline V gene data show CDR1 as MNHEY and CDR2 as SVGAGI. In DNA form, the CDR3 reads TGTGCTGGCAGCCCTGATGGGGAGTTCGGGGAGCTGTTTTTT. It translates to CAGSPDGEFGELFF.

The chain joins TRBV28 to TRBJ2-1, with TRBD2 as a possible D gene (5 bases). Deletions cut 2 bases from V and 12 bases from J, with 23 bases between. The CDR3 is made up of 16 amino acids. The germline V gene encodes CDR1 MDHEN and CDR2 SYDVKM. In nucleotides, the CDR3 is TGTGCCAGCAGTTTAAGTTCGGGAATTGACCCAACGGGGCAGTTCTTC. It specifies CASSLSSGIDPTGQFF.

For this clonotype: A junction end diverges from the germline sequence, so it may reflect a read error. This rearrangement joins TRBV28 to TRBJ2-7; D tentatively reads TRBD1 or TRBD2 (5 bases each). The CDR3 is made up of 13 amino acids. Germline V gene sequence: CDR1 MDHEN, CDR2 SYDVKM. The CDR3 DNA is TGTGCCAGCAGTTTAGGGGGATACTACGAGCAGTGCTTC. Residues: CASSLGGYYEQCF.

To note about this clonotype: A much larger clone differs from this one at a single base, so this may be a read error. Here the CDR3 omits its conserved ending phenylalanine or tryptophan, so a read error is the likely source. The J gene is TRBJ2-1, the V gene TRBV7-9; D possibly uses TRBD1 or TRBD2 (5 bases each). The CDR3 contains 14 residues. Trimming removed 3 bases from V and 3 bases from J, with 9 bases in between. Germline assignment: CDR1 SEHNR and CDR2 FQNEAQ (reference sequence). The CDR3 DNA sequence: TGTGCCAGCAGCTTCATGGGGGTCTACAATGAGCAGTTCATC. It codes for CASSFMGVYNEQFI.

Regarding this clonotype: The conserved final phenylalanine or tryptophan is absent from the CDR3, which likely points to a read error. The CDR3 coding sequence is TGTGCCAGCAGTGAAAGGCAGTACTCTGGGGCCAATGTCCTGACTCTC. Translating it yields CASSERQYSGANVLTL. The chain recombines TRBV6-1 with TRBJ2-6, with D tentatively TRBD1 (5 bases). The CDR3 contains 16 residues. In germline, CDR1 is MNHNS, CDR2 SASEGT.

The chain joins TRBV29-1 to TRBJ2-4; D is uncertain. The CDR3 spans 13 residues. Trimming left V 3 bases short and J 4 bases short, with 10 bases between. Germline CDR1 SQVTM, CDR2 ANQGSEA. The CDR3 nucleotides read TGCAGCGTTGACGAGTGGGTGAAAAACATTCAGTACTTC. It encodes CSVDEWVKNIQYF. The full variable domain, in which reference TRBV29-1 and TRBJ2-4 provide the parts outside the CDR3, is SAVISQKPSRDICQRGTSLTIQCQVDSQVTMMFWYRQQPGQSLTLIATANQGSEATYESGFVIDKFPISRPNLTFSTLTVSNMSPEDSSIYLCSVDEWVKNIQYFGAGTRLSVL.